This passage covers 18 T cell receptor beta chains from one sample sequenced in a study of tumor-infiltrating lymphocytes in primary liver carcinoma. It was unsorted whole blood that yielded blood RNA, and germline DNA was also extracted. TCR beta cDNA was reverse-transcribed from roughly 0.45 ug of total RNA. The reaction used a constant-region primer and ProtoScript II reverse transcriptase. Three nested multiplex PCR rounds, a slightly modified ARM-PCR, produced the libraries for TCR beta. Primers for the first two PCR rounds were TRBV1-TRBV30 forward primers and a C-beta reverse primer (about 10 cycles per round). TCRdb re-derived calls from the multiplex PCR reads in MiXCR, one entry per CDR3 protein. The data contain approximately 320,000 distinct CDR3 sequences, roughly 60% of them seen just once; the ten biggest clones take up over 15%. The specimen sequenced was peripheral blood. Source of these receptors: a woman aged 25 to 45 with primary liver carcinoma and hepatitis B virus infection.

The CDR3 sequence is CAGGQARLENTGELFF. Written as DNA, the CDR3 is TGCGCCGGCGGCCAGGCCCGACTGGAAAACACCGGGGAGCTGTTTTTT. This rearrangement joins TRBV4-1 to TRBJ2-2; D ambiguous. Per germline, CDR1 MGHRA and CDR2 YSYEKL. The V gene lost 11 bases and the J gene lost 2 bases, with 21 bases spanning the gap. The CDR3 has 16 residues.

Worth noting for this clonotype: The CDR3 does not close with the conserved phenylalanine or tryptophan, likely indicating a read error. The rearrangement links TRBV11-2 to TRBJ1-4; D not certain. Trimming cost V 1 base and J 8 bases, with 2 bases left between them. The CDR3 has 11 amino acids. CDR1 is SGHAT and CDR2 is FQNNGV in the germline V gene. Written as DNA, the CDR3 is TGTGCCAGCAGCTTAGGGGAAAAACTGTTTCTT. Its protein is CASSLGEKLFL.

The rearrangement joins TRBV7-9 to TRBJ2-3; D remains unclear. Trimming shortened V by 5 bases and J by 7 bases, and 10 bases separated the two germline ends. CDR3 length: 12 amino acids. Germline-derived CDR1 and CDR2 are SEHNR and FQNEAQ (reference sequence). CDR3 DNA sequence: TGTGCCAGCAGCCCCCAGTGGAATACGCAGTATTTT. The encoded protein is CASSPQWNTQYF.

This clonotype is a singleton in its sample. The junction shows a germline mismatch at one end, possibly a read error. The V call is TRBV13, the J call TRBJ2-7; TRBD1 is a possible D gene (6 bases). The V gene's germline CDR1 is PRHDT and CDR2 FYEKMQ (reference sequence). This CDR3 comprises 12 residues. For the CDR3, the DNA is TGTGTCAGCAGCCAACAGGGTATAGAGCAGTACTTC. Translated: CVSSQQGIEQYF.

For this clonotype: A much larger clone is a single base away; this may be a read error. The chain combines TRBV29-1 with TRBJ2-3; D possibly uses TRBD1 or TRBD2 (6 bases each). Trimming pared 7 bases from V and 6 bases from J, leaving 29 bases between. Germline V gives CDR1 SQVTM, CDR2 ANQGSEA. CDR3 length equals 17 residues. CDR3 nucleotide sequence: TGCAGCGCCGCCATGGGGGGCAGGCCGACGGAGGACGATACGCAGTATTTT. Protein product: CSAAMGGRPTEDDTQYF.

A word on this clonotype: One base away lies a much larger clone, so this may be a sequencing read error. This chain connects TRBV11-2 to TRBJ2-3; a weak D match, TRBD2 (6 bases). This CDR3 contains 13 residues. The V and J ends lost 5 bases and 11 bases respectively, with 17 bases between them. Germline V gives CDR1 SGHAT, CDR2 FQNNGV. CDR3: CASSITLAGMQYF. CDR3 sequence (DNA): TGTGCCAGCAGCATCACACTAGCCGGTATGCAGTATTTT. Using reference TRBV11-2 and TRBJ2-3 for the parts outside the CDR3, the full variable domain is EAGVAQSPRYKIIEKRQSVAFWCNPISGHATLYWYQQILGQGPKLLIQFQNNGVVDDSQLPKDRFSAERLKGVDSTLKIQPAKLEDSAVYLCASSITLAGMQYFGPGTRLTVL.

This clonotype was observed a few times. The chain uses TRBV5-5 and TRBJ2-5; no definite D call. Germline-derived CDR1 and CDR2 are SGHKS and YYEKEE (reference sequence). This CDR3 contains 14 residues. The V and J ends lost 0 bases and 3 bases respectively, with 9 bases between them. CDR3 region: CASSLESVKETQYF. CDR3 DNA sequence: TGTGCCAGCAGCTTGGAAAGCGTTAAAGAGACCCAGTACTTC.

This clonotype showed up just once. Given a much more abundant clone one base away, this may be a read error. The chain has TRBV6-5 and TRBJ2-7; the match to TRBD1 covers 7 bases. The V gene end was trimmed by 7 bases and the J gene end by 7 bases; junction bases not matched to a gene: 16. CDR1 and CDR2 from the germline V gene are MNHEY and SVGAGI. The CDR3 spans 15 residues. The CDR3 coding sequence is TGTGCCAGCAATTATCGCCCGACAGGGCGAAGTGAGCAGTACTTC. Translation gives CASNYRPTGRSEQYF.

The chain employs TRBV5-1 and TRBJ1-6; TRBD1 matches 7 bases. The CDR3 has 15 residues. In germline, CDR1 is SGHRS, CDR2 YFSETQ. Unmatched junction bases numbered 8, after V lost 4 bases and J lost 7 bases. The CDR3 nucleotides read TGCGCCAGCAGCGGCACAGGGGCCCCGAATTCACCCCTCCACTTT. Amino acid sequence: CASSGTGAPNSPLHF.

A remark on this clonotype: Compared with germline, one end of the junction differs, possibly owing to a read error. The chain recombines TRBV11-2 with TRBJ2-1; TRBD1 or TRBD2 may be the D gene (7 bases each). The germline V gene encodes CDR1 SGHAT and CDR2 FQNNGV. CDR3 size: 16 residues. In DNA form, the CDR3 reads TGTGCCACCAGCTTACGGGGGGACAGCTCCTACAATGAGCAGTCCTTC. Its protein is CATSLRGDSSYNEQSF.

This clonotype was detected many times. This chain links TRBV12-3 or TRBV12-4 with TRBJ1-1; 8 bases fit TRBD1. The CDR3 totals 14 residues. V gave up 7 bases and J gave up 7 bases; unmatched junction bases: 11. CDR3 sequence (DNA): TGTGCCAGCAATTTTGACGACAGGGGTTTTGAAGCTTTCTTT. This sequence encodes CASNFDDRGFEAFF.

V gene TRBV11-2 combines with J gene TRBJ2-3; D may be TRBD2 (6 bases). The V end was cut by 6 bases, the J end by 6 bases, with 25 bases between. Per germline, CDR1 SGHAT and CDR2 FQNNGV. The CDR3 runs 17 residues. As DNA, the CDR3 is TGTGCCAGCAGGATCGGGGCCAGGAGGGCCGATTGGGATACGCAGTATTTT. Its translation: CASRIGARRADWDTQYF.

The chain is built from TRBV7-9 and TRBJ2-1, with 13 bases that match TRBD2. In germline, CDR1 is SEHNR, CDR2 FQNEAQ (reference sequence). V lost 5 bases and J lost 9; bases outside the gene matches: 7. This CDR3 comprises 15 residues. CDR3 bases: TGTGCCAGCAGCGGGACTAGCGGGAACCGGTTTGAGCAGTTCTTC. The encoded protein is CASSGTSGNRFEQFF. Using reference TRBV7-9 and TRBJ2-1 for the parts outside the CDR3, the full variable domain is DTGVSQNPRHKITKRGQNVTFRCDPISEHNRLYWYRQTLGQGPEFLTYFQNEAQLEKSRLLSDRFSAERPKGSFSTLEIQRTEQGDSAMYLCASSGTSGNRFEQFFGPGTRLTVL.

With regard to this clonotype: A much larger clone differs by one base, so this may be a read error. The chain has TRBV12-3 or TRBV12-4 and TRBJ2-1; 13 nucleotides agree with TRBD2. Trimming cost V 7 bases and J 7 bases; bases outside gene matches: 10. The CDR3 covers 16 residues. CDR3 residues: CASTPLRTSGSNEQFF. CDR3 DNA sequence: TGTGCCAGCACTCCACTAAGGACTAGCGGGAGTAATGAGCAGTTCTTC.

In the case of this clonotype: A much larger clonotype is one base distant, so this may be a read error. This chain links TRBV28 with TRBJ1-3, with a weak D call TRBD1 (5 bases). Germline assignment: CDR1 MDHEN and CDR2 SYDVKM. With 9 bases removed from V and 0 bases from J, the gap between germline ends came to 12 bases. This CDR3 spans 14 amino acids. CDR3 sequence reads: CASITGDSGNTIYF. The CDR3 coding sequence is TGTGCCAGTATAACAGGCGACTCTGGAAACACCATATATTTT.

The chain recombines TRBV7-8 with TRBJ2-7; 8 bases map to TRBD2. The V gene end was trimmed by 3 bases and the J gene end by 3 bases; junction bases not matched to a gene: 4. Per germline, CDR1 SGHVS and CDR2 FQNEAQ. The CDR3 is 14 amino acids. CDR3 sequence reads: CASSFLAGLYEQYF. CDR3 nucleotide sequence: TGTGCCAGCAGCTTCTTAGCGGGACTCTACGAGCAGTACTTC.

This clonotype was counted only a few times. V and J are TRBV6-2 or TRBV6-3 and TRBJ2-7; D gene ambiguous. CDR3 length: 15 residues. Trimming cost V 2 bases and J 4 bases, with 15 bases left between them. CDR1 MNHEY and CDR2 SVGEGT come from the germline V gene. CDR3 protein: CASSYAEAFFYEQYF. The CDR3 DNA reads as TGTGCCAGCAGTTACGCCGAGGCGTTTTTTTACGAGCAGTACTTC.

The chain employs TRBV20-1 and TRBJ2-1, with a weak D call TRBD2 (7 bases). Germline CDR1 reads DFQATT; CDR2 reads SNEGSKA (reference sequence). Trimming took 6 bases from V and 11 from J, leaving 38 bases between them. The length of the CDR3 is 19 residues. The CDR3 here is CSASGQPKSGVAVRGQQFF. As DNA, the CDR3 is TGCAGTGCCTCCGGACAGCCCAAAAGCGGGGTAGCGGTGAGGGGTCAGCAGTTCTTC.